This paragraph reports one T cell receptor beta chain. Its antigen is currently unknown. This entry comes from a study of T cell responses to AZD1222 COVID-19 vaccine. Overall study findings and caveats: Seropositivity was recorded at baseline in only 6 or 7 AZD1222 recipients.

The method was immunoSEQ multiplex PCR; TCRdb's version includes in-frame clones alone and lacks a portion of them. The sample has 200,000 or so clones, approximately 93% seen once. The CDR3 extends over 11 amino acids. The V end was cut by 5 bases, the J end by 8 bases, with 7 bases between. From germline, CDR1 is SGHAT and CDR2 FQDESV (reference sequence). This chain links TRBV11-1 with TRBJ2-1, with D maybe TRBD2 (5 bases). The clonotype was recovered from an adult who received the AZD1222 COVID-19 vaccine. The specimen comprised peripheral blood, sampled 28 days after the second AZD1222 dose. The CDR3 nucleotides are TGTGCCAGCAGCGAGAGGGATGAGCAGTTCTTC. Amino acid sequence: CASSERDEQFF.